This is a list of T cell receptor beta chains from one sample in a study of lymphopenia after photon versus proton radiotherapy. Produced via immunoSEQ multiplex PCR; TCRdb's table is partial and in-frame only. The sample consists of about 42,000 clones, roughly four fifths of them appearing once. The material was peripheral blood, obtained from a patient treated with proton-based radiotherapy. The receptors here all came from a woman in her 70s with pancreatic cancer. Both conserved end residues are part of each CDR3. A D gene is named only where the DNA matches it firmly. Part of the rows lack a size; the others show once, few, many or a class for expanded clones.

V gene: TRBV10-3; clone size: .; D gene: TRBD2; J gene: TRBJ2-1; CDR3 DNA: TGTGCCATCGGCCTTGCGGGAGGGGTGGATGAGCAGTTCTTC; CDR3 protein: CAIGLAGGVDEQFF
V gene: TRBV7-8; clone size: .; D gene: .; J gene: TRBJ1-1; CDR3 DNA: TGTGCCAGCAGCGCCTCGTGGGGGAACACTGAAGCTTTCTTT; CDR3 protein: CASSASWGNTEAFF
V gene: TRBV18; clone size: .; D gene: TRBD1; J gene: TRBJ2-3; CDR3 DNA: TGTGCCAGCTCACTCTTAACAGGGGGTACCCCCACAGATACGCAGTATTTT; CDR3 protein: CASSLLTGGTPTDTQYF
V gene: TRBV10-2; clone size: once; D gene: TRBD2; J gene: TRBJ2-1; CDR3 DNA: TGCGCCAGCAGTCAGACTAGCGGGAGAGCAATCTACAATGAGCAGTTCTTC; CDR3 protein: CASSQTSGRAIYNEQFF
V gene: TRBV19; clone size: .; D gene: .; J gene: TRBJ1-1; CDR3 DNA: TGTGCCAGTAGTATACAAGGGGGACTCTGGAACACTGAAGCTTTCTTT; CDR3 protein: CASSIQGGLWNTEAFF
V gene: TRBV28; clone size: .; D gene: .; J gene: TRBJ1-5; CDR3 DNA: TGTGCCAGCAGTCCTATCAACGCTCAGGGGATGGTTGGCAATCAGCCCCAGCATTTT; CDR3 protein: CASSPINAQGMVGNQPQHF
V gene: TRBV19; clone size: .; D gene: TRBD2; J gene: TRBJ2-2; CDR3 DNA: TGTGCCACTATAGCGGGAGAGGTCAAGGCCGGGGAGCTGTTTTTT; CDR3 protein: CATIAGEVKAGELFF
V gene: TRBV6-1; clone size: .; D gene: .; J gene: TRBJ1-5; CDR3 DNA: TGTGCCAGCAAAAACAGGTTCGATCAGCCCCAGCATTTT; CDR3 protein: CASKNRFDQPQHF
V gene: TRBV28; clone size: .; D gene: TRBD1; J gene: TRBJ1-2; CDR3 DNA: TGTGCCAGCAGTTCCTCAGGACAGGAGGCCCGTAACTATGGCTACACCTTC; CDR3 protein: CASSSSGQEARNYGYTF
V gene: TRBV7-3; clone size: .; D gene: TRBD2; J gene: TRBJ2-3; CDR3 DNA: TGTGCCAGCAGGTCCGGGACTAGCGGGTCCGGCACAGATACGCAGTATTTT; CDR3 protein: CASRSGTSGSGTDTQYF
V gene: TRBV29-1; clone size: .; D gene: TRBD1; J gene: TRBJ2-7; CDR3 DNA: TGCAGCGTCCGGGACAGTCTCTACGAGCAGTACTTC; CDR3 protein: CSVRDSLYEQYF
V gene: TRBV6-6; clone size: .; D gene: .; J gene: TRBJ2-3; CDR3 DNA: TGTGCCAGCAGTTCCGGTGTAGGCCCAGATACGCAGTATTTT; CDR3 protein: CASSSGVGPDTQYF
V gene: TRBV5-4; clone size: few; D gene: .; J gene: TRBJ1-2; CDR3 DNA: TGTGCCAGCAGCTTGGAAAGACTTAACTATGGCTACACCTTC; CDR3 protein: CASSLERLNYGYTF
V gene: TRBV2; clone size: .; D gene: .; J gene: TRBJ2-1; CDR3 DNA: TGTGCCAGCAGGCCGCAACTAGCGACAGGAGGTCTTCCGTACAATGAGCAGTTCTTC; CDR3 protein: CASRPQLATGGLPYNEQFF
V gene: TRBV29-1; clone size: .; D gene: .; J gene: TRBJ2-3; CDR3 DNA: TGCAGCGTTGAGTGGACAGATACGCAGTATTTT; CDR3 protein: CSVEWTDTQYF
V gene: TRBV7-9; clone size: .; D gene: .; J gene: TRBJ1-2; CDR3 DNA: TGTGCCAGCAGCTTATCATCACAGACCTATGGCTACACCTTC; CDR3 protein: CASSLSSQTYGYTF
V gene: TRBV9; clone size: .; D gene: .; J gene: TRBJ1-6; CDR3 DNA: TGTGCCAGCAGCGAGGGTAGTTCACCCCTCCACTTT; CDR3 protein: CASSEGSSPLHF
V gene: TRBV2; clone size: .; D gene: .; J gene: TRBJ1-2; CDR3 DNA: TGTGCCAGCAAGGGCGAATCATTAGCTAACTATGGCTACACCTTC; CDR3 protein: CASKGESLANYGYTF
V gene: TRBV29-1; clone size: .; D gene: .; J gene: TRBJ2-3; CDR3 DNA: TGCAGCGTTGGAGGCGGGCACGGCACAGATACGCAGTATTTT; CDR3 protein: CSVGGGHGTDTQYF
V gene: TRBV13; clone size: .; D gene: TRBD2; J gene: TRBJ2-1; CDR3 DNA: TGTGCCAGCAGCTCGCGACTAGCGGGAAGGAGTGAGCAGTTCTTC; CDR3 protein: CASSSRLAGRSEQFF
V gene: TRBV14; clone size: once; D gene: TRBD1; J gene: TRBJ2-5; CDR3 DNA: TGTGCCAGCAGCCCCGGGACAGGGGCAGGGGAGACCCAGTACTTC; CDR3 protein: CASSPGTGAGETQYF
V gene: TRBV2; clone size: .; D gene: TRBD1; J gene: TRBJ1-1; CDR3 DNA: TGTGCGATAGACGGCACAGGGGGAGGTACGACTGAAGCTTTCTTT; CDR3 protein: CAIDGTGGGTTEAFF
V gene: TRBV30; clone size: few; D gene: .; J gene: TRBJ2-7; CDR3 DNA: TGTGCCTGGAGCCTCCAGAGCTACGAGCAGTACTTC; CDR3 protein: CAWSLQSYEQYF
V gene: TRBV5-1; clone size: .; D gene: .; J gene: TRBJ1-2; CDR3 DNA: TGCGCCAGCAGCTTGGATCGAGGACCCAACGACTATGGCTACACCTTC; CDR3 protein: CASSLDRGPNDYGYTF
V gene: TRBV21-1; clone size: .; D gene: .; J gene: TRBJ2-1; CDR3 DNA: TGTGCCAGCAGCAAAGAAAGGGTGAGCGCCACCTCCTACAATGAGCAGTTCTTC; CDR3 protein: CASSKERVSATSYNEQFF
V gene: TRBV9; clone size: medium-sized; D gene: .; J gene: TRBJ1-1; CDR3 DNA: TGTGCCAGCAGCGCAACCGGGACGGGGAACACTGAAGCTTTCTTT; CDR3 protein: CASSATGTGNTEAFF
V gene: TRBV19; clone size: .; D gene: .; J gene: TRBJ1-5; CDR3 DNA: TGTGCCAGTAGCGACCCAGAGTTCAATCAGCCCCAGCATTTT; CDR3 protein: CASSDPEFNQPQHF
V gene: TRBV2; clone size: once; D gene: .; J gene: TRBJ2-5; CDR3 DNA: TGTGCCAGCAGGAGGGAGGCCCAAGAGACCCAGTACTTC; CDR3 protein: CASRREAQETQYF